This T cell receptor (beta chain) was obtained from a study of blood T cell repertoires in COVID-19. For the study at large: Material from acute and convalescent COVID-19 was sourced from the United States, Italy and Spain. T cells, B-cell-depleted T cells, or PBMCs supplied cDNA or gDNA.

J gave up 7 bases and V 6 bases, and 14 bases lay outside the gene matches. The CDR3 has 17 residues. The germline CDR1 and CDR2 sequences are MNHEY and SVGEGT. Sequencing used immunoSEQ multiplex PCR; TCRdb keeps in-frame clones, though not all of them. The sample yields 400,000 to 550,000 clones, around 89% seen once. This clonotype was obtained from a young woman with acute or convalescent COVID-19. Input material: peripheral blood. V gene TRBV6-2 or TRBV6-3 combines with J gene TRBJ2-2; 10 nucleotides align to TRBD1. The CDR3 region is CASSPLIRDRGSGELFF. The CDR3 DNA reads as TGTGCCAGCAGCCCTCTTATCCGGGACAGGGGCAGCGGGGAGCTGTTTTTT.